The TCR beta chain described here comes from a study of T cells after yellow fever vaccination. As for this clonotype: What it binds is not known.

Study-wide findings and caveats: After the booster, 96% of CD4 and just over 85% of CD8 primary-response clones were re-detected. Researchers cautioned that FACS-sorted repertoires could harbor abundant clonotypes contaminating from the bulk population.

TCRdb redid the calling of the 5' RACE reads with MiXCR, one entry per CDR3 protein. The sample includes a few hundred thousand distinct CDR3 sequences, 15% to 20% of them seen just once. Germline trimming cut 4 bases from V and 7 bases from J; bases unmatched to any gene: 6. Germline lookup yields CDR1 SGHRS and CDR2 YFSETQ. The CDR3 covers 13 residues. The material was PBMCs, obtained before the yellow fever booster vaccination. This chain links TRBV5-1 with TRBJ1-2; 8 nucleotides match TRBD1. The origin of this receptor is a man aged 18 to 30 who received the YFV17D yellow fever vaccine. The CDR3 reads CASSADRGSGYTF. Written as DNA, the CDR3 is TGCGCCAGCAGCGCAGACAGGGGCTCTGGCTACACCTTC.